This TCR beta chain stems from a study of blood T cell repertoires in COVID-19. Study-level information: The samples span acute and convalescent COVID-19 from the United States, Italy and Spain. T cells, B-cell-depleted T cells, or PBMCs provided the cDNA or gDNA that served as material.

Seattle patients were enrolled during active infection and followed longitudinally. Some clones are missing from TCRdb's copy, which holds only in-frame ones; the method was immunoSEQ multiplex PCR. The sample yields about 95,000 clones, approximately 88% seen once. The J segment lost 7 bases and the V segment lost 3 bases, leaving 11 bases of the junction unmatched. The CDR3 is 16 residues long. CDR1 and CDR2 from the germline V gene are SGDLS and YYNGEE. This clone was observed a handful of times. Sequencing used peripheral blood. The sequence was obtained from a man between 45 and 60 years old with COVID-19, enrolled during active disease. The rearrangement joins TRBV9 to TRBJ2-7; 12 positions agree with TRBD2. The CDR3 region has the DNA TGTGCCAGCAGCGAGCGGGGGACTAGCGGGTTGCGAGAGCAGTACTTC. Its translation is CASSERGTSGLREQYF.